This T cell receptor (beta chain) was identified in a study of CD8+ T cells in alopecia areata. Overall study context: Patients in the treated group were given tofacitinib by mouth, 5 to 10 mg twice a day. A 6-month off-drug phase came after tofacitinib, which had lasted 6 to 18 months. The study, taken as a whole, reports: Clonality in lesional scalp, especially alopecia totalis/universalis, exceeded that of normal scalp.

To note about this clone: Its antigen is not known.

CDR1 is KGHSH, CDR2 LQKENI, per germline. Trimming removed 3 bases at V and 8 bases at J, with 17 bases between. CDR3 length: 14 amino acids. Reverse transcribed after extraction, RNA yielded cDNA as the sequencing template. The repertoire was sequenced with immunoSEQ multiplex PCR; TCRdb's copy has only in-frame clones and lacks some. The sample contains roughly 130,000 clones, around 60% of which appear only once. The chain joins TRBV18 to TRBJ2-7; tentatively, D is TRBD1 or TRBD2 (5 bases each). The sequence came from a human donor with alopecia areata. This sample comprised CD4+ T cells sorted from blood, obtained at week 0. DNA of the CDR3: TGTGCCAGCTCACCCGATGGGGCGGGTGTGCAGCAGTACTTC. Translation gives CASSPDGAGVQQYF. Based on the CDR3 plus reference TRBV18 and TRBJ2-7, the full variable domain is NAGVMQNPRHLVRRRGQEARLRCSPMKGHSHVYWYRQLPEEGLKFMVYLQKENIIDESGMPKERFSAEFPKEGPSILRIQQVVRGDSAAYFCASSPDGAGVQQYFGPGTRLTVT.